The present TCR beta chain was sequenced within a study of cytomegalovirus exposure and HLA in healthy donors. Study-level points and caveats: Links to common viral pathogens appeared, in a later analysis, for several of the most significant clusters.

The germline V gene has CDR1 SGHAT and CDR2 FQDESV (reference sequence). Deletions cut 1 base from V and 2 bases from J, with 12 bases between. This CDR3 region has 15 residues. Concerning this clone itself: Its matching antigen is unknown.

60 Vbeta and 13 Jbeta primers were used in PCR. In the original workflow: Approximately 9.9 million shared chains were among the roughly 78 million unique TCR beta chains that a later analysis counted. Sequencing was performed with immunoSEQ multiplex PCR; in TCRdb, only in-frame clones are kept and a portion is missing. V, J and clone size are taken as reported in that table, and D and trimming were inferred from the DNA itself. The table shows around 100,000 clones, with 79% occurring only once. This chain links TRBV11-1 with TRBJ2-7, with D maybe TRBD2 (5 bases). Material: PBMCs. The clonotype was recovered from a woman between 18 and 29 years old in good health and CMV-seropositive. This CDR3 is CASSLEDSQPYEQYF. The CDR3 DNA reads TGTGCCAGCAGCTTAGAGGACTCACAACCCTACGAGCAGTACTTC.